Below, 25 T cell receptor beta chains from the same sample are listed, as sequenced in a study of T cells after yellow fever vaccination (dated by TCRdb to between 2018 and 2021). Receptor libraries were prepared by 5' RACE. The run used an Illumina NovaSeq 6000. The public reads were reanalyzed by TCRdb: fastp trimming at Q25, MiXCR alignment, in-frame beta chains only. All rows with the same CDR3 protein become a single entry with the most common DNA and genes. Across this sample there are some 340,000 distinct CDR3 sequences, with around 11% seen only once. The ten largest clones take up roughly 3% of the sample. In light of the paper, this sample's treatment or condition label describes: live attenuated yellow fever vaccine strain. The sequenced sample was CD4+ T cells sorted from PBMCs, obtained 45 days after the yellow fever booster vaccination. These receptors were obtained from a man aged 18-30 years who received the YFV17D yellow fever vaccine.

This clonotype appeared many times. J is TRBJ2-4 and V is TRBV4-1; D is possibly TRBD1 (6 bases). The CDR3 loop spans 20 amino acids. Trimming stripped 0 bases from V and 0 bases from J, with 21 bases between. The germline V gene encodes CDR1 MGHRA and CDR2 YSYEKL. CDR3 sequence reads: CASSQENRPTGPIAKNIQYF. Written as DNA, the CDR3 is TGCGCCAGCAGCCAAGAGAACCGTCCCACAGGGCCAATAGCCAAAAACATTCAGTACTTC.

The chain employs TRBV10-3 and TRBJ2-1; no firm D call. V lost 5 bases and J lost 7, with 18 bases in between. This CDR3 has 15 amino acids. CDR1 is ENHRY and CDR2 is SYGVKD in the germline V gene. CDR3 sequence reads: CAISIDGSSWNEQFF. CDR3 sequence (DNA): TGTGCCATCAGTATAGATGGGTCTTCGTGGAATGAGCAGTTCTTC.

CDR3: CASSLGRARRWELFF. Here the CDR3 DNA reads TGTGCCAGCAGCTTAGGGAGGGCGCGACGGTGGGAGCTGTTTTTT. The chain combines TRBV7-2 with TRBJ2-2; D is possibly TRBD2 (6 bases). The germline CDR1 and CDR2 sequences are SGHTA and FQGNSA. Trimming took off 1 base at V and 9 bases at J, with 15 bases between the two ends. The CDR3 length is 15 residues. The whole variable domain, remainder taken from reference TRBV7-2 and TRBJ2-2, is GAGVSQSPSNKVTEKGKDVELRCDPISGHTALYWYRQSLGQGLEFLIYFQGNSAPDKSGLPSDRFSAERTGGSVSTLTIQRTQQEDSAVYLCASSLGRARRWELFFGEGSRLTVL.

This clonotype was counted between two and nine times. The V call is TRBV5-1, the J call TRBJ2-7, with 7 bases aligning to TRBD1. V lost 4 bases to trimming and J lost 3 bases; unmatched junction nucleotides: 7. There are 14 residues in the CDR3. Germline V gene sequence: CDR1 SGHRS, CDR2 YFSETQ. The CDR3 coding sequence is TGCGCCAGCAGCCGTTCCGGGGACAGCTACGAGCAGTACGTC. Its translation: CASSRSGDSYEQYV.

This clonotype was found many times. V usage is TRBV5-1 and J usage is TRBJ2-1; 8 nucleotides line up with TRBD2. The junction had 2 bases not matched to a gene; V was cut back by 0 bases and J by 3 bases. The CDR3 has 15 amino acids. From germline, CDR1 is SGHRS and CDR2 YFSETQ. The CDR3 bases are TGCGCCAGCAGCTTGGCAGCGGGGGTCTACAATGAGCAGTTCTTC. Its protein product is CASSLAAGVYNEQFF.

J is TRBJ2-7 and V is TRBV5-6; D gene uncertain. The CDR3 length is 14 residues. V lost 4 bases, J lost 7 bases, and 18 bases lay in between. Germline V gene lookup returns CDR1 SGHDT and CDR2 YYEEEE. The DNA of the CDR3 is TGTGCCAGCAGCGCTGACCCTCTGGTCCTTGAGCAGTACGTC. This translates into CASSADPLVLEQYV.

V and J are TRBV5-1 and TRBJ2-1; D could derive from TRBD1 or TRBD2 (5 bases each). The CDR3 loop spans 15 amino acids. Germline assignment: CDR1 SGHRS and CDR2 YFSETQ. Deletions cut 2 bases from V and 9 bases from J, with 18 bases between. CDR3 in amino acids: CASSFSGTRFGEQFF. CDR3 DNA: TGCGCCAGCAGCTTCTCCGGGACGCGGTTCGGTGAGCAGTTCTTC.

The V and J genes are TRBV7-8 and TRBJ1-2, with D perhaps matching TRBD1 (5 bases). The CDR3 has 17 amino acids. The germline gives CDR1 SGHVS, CDR2 FQNEAQ. The V end lost 1 base, the J end lost 5 bases, and 20 bases lay between the germline ends. The CDR3 DNA is TGTGCCAGCAGCTTAGTTCGGGGGGTCTCCGCCGTTTATGGCTACACCTTC. Residues: CASSLVRGVSAVYGYTF.

V and J are TRBV5-1 and TRBJ2-2, with D perhaps TRBD2 (5 bases). The V gene's germline CDR1 is SGHRS and CDR2 YFSETQ. This CDR3 is 16 amino acids long. Trimming pared 0 bases from V and 5 bases from J, leaving 14 bases between. CDR3: CASSLGGRDGTGELFF. The CDR3 DNA follows: TGCGCCAGCAGCTTGGGAGGCCGGGATGGAACCGGGGAGCTGTTTTTT.

The V gene is TRBV12-3 or TRBV12-4, the J gene TRBJ1-1; D not resolved. The CDR3 covers 12 residues. Trimming removed 7 bases from V and 2 bases from J, with 8 bases in between. CDR3 amino acids: CASTSVNTEAFF. CDR3 sequence (DNA): TGTGCCAGCACCTCTGTTAACACTGAAGCTTTCTTT.

In its sample, this clonotype was seen a few times. The gene calls are TRBV5-1 and TRBJ2-3; D could derive from TRBD1 or TRBD2 (6 bases each). Trimming pared 3 bases from V and 6 bases from J, leaving 11 bases between. Germline CDR1 SGHRS, CDR2 YFSETQ. The length of the CDR3 is 13 residues. CDR3 sequence: CASSSGASDTQYF. CDR3 bases: TGCGCCAGCAGCTCGGGGGCTAGTGATACGCAGTATTTT.

The chain couples TRBV18 to TRBJ1-4, with a possible D match to TRBD1 (6 bases). V was cut by 7 bases and J by 8 bases, with 14 bases left in between. CDR1 is KGHSH, CDR2 LQKENI, per germline. The CDR3 contains 13 residues. This CDR3 reads CASCTGFEEKLFF. The DNA for the CDR3 is TGTGCCAGCTGCACAGGGTTCGAAGAAAAACTGTTTTTT.

The rearrangement links TRBV6-1 to TRBJ2-5, with TRBD1 matching over 7 bases. Germline V CDR1 and CDR2: MNHNS, SASEGT. The CDR3 length is 15 residues. Trimming took 6 bases from V and 2 from J; bases not matched to a gene: 9. CDR3 nucleotide sequence: TGTGCCAGCAGGAACACCGGGACAGAGCAAGAGACCCAGTACTTC. The encoded protein is CASRNTGTEQETQYF.

This clonotype was found many times. This chain connects TRBV4-2 to TRBJ1-2, with D unresolved. Germline CDR1 is LGHNA and CDR2 is YNFKEQ. The CDR3 has 13 amino acids. Trimming shortened V by 7 bases and J by 0 bases, and 9 bases separated the two germline ends. The CDR3 region is CASTTPSNYGYTF. The CDR3 DNA sequence: TGTGCCAGCACCACCCCTTCTAACTATGGCTACACCTTC.

This clonotype turned up a few times. V gene TRBV19 combines with J gene TRBJ1-5; D is unclear. The V end lost 4 bases, the J end lost 3 bases, and 16 bases lay between the germline ends. The CDR3 sequence is 16 residues long. Germline CDR1 is LNHDA and CDR2 is SQIVND (reference sequence). CDR3 sequence (DNA): TGTGCCAGTAGTACCCTTAGGGCAGGCCCCAATCAGCCCCAGCATTTT. Its protein is CASSTLRAGPNQPQHF.

This chain links TRBV6-5 with TRBJ1-1; TRBD1 might be the D (6 bases). Germline CDR1 and CDR2: MNHEY and SVGAGI. V was shortened by 0 bases and J by 4 bases, with 15 bases between the two germline ends. The CDR3 has 16 residues. DNA of the CDR3: TGTGCCAGCAGTTACTCCAGAGTTGGCAGGGGCACTGAAGCTTTCTTT. It yields the protein CASSYSRVGRGTEAFF.

This clonotype was observed a handful of times. The chain couples TRBV5-4 to TRBJ1-2; D uncertain. The V gene's germline CDR1 is SGHNT and CDR2 YYREEE (reference sequence). CDR3 length: 15 residues. V was cut by 6 bases and J by 2 bases, with 17 bases left in between. CDR3 sequence reads: CASTDQRGENYGYTF. CDR3 in DNA: TGTGCCAGCACAGATCAACGTGGGGAGAACTATGGCTACACCTTC.

This clonotype was picked up a small number of times. CDR3 region: CASTPPGQGDNEQFF. CDR3 nucleotide sequence: TGTGCCAGCACCCCTCCGGGACAGGGGGACAATGAGCAGTTCTTC. The chain couples TRBV21-1 to TRBJ2-1; the DNA was not used to check the table's D call, TRBD1. TRBV21-1 is a pseudogene locus. The CDR3 runs to 15 residues.

Note on this clonotype: A read error may produce the germline difference seen at one junction end. This chain links TRBV6-5 with TRBJ2-3; TRBD1 matches 10 bases. Looked up from germline, CDR1 is MNHEY and CDR2 is SVGAGI. The CDR3 covers 14 residues. The chain's CDR3 is CASSWDRGTDMQYF. CDR3 coding DNA: TGTGCCAGCAGTTGGGACAGGGGAACAGATATGCAGTATTTT.

This clonotype was found a few times. The CDR3 is CASSQWTGRGETQYF. For the CDR3, the DNA is TGTGCCAGCAGTCAATGGACAGGGCGCGGGGAGACCCAGTACTTC. This rearrangement joins TRBV12-3 or TRBV12-4 to TRBJ2-5, with TRBD1 identical over 8 bases. There are 15 residues in the CDR3. V trimming: 5 bases; J trimming: 5 bases; junction bases outside the gene matches: 10.

This clonotype was seen a few times. One end of the junction is discordant with germline, which a read error may explain. J is TRBJ2-7 and V is TRBV9; TRBD2 aligns across 8 bases. CDR1 and CDR2 (germline): SGDLS, YYNGEE. There are 14 residues in the CDR3. CDR3 amino acids: CASSPRGGSSEQYF. In DNA form, the CDR3 reads TGTGCCAGCAGCCCCCGGGGGGGCTCCTCCGAGCAGTACTTC.

The chain employs TRBV24-1 and TRBJ1-5, with 10 bases identical to TRBD1. This CDR3 region has 15 residues. Germline assignment: CDR1 KGHDR and CDR2 SFDVKD. Trimming removed 4 bases from V and 5 bases from J; junction bases left unmatched: 4. CDR3 sequence (DNA): TGTGCCACCAGTGACCGGACAGGGGGGGATCAGCCCCAGCATTTT. Protein product: CATSDRTGGDQPQHF.

V and J are TRBV7-2 and TRBJ1-3; D may be TRBD1 (5 bases). The ends were cut back, 8 bases at V and 0 bases at J, with 11 bases in the middle. The germline V gene encodes CDR1 SGHTA and CDR2 FQGNSA. CDR3 length: 14 amino acids. The CDR3 sequence is CASHPGGSGNTIYF. The DNA for the CDR3 is TGTGCCAGCCACCCCGGGGGCTCTGGAAACACCATATATTTT.

This clonotype was counted only a few times. The chain uses TRBV14 and TRBJ2-1; 8 bases line up with TRBD2. This CDR3 is built from 16 residues. CDR1 SGHDN and CDR2 FVKESK come from the germline V gene. Germline trimming cut 5 bases from V and 7 bases from J; bases unmatched to any gene: 13. The CDR3 DNA reads as TGTGCCAGCAGCTCCCCCGGAATTAGCGGGGTAAATGAGCAGTTCTTC. Its protein is CASSSPGISGVNEQFF.

About this clonotype: This may come from a read error, since a much larger clone is one base off. The V gene is TRBV5-6, the J gene TRBJ2-1; no clear D. The CDR3 is 13 amino acids. CDR1 is SGHDT and CDR2 is YYEEEE in the germline V gene. The CDR3 DNA follows: TGTGCCAGCAGCTTGGTCAGAGGCAATGAGCAGATCTTC. Encoded protein: CASSLVRGNEQIF.